The text below deals with one T cell receptor beta chain. Researchers ran the PCR with 60 Vbeta and 13 Jbeta primers. Clones were read by immunoSEQ multiplex PCR, and TCRdb kept only the in-frame ones, dropping some. The sample consists of more than 130,000 clones, approximately 80% of them appearing once. This sample was taken from a study of cytomegalovirus exposure and HLA in healthy donors. The CDR3 totals 14 residues. The germline gives CDR1 SGDLS, CDR2 YYNGEE. V shed 5 bases, J shed 2 bases, and the junction held 5 bases outside the gene matches. The sample was PBMCs. This clonotype was sampled from a male donor in good health and CMV-seronegative. The chain recombines TRBV9 with TRBJ2-7; TRBD2 aligns across 9 bases. The DNA for the CDR3 is TGTGCCAGCAGTTTTAGCGGGGGCACCTACGAGCAGTACTTC. The encoded protein is CASSFSGGTYEQYF. Combining the CDR3 with reference TRBV9 and TRBJ2-7 gives the whole variable domain DSGVTQTPKHLITATGQRVTLRCSPRSGDLSVYWYQQSLDQGLQFLIQYYNGEERAKGNILERFSAQQFPDLHSELNLSSLELGDSALYFCASSFSGGTYEQYFGPGTRLTVT.